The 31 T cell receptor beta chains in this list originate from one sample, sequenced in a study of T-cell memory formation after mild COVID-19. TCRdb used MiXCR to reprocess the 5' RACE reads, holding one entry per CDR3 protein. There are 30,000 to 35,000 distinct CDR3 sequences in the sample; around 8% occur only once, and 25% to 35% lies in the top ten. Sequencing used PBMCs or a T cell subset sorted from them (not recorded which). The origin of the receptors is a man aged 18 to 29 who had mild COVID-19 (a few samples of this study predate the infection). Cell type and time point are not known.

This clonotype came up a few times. The CDR3 nucleotides are TGTGCCATCGGGGCAAGAAATGAAAAACTGTTTTTT. Protein sequence: CAIGARNEKLFF. The chain couples TRBV10-3 to TRBJ1-4; a weak D match, TRBD1 (5 bases). The length of the CDR3 is 12 residues. The V gene lost 8 bases and the J gene lost 5 bases, with 9 bases spanning the gap. Germline lookup yields CDR1 ENHRY and CDR2 SYGVKD.

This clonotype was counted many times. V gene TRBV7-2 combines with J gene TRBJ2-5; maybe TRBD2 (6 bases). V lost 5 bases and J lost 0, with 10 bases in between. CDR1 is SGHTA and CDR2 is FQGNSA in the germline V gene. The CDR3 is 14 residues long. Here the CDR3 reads CASSRGDYQETQYF. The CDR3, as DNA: TGTGCCAGCAGCCGCGGGGACTACCAAGAGACCCAGTACTTC.

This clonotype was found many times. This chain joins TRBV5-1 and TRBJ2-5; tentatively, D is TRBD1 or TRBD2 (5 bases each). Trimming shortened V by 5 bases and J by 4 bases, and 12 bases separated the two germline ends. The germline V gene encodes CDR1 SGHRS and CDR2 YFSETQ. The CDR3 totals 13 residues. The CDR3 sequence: CASSYGTSETQYF. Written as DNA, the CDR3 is TGCGCCAGCAGTTATGGGACGTCAGAGACCCAGTACTTC.

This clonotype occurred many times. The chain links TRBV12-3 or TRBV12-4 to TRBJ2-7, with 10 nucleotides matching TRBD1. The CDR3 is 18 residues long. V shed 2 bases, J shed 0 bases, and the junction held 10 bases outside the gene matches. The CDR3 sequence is CASSLIPGQGPSSYEQYV. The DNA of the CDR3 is TGTGCCAGCAGTTTAATCCCGGGACAGGGGCCGAGCTCCTACGAGCAGTACGTC.

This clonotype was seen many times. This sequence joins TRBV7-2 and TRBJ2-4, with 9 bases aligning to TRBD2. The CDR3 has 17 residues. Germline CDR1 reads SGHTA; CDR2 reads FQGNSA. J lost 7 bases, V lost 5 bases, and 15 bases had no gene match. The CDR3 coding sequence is TGTGCCAGCAGCCACCGGCCTAGCGGGGCGGGGTGGAACATTCAGTACTTC. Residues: CASSHRPSGAGWNIQYF.

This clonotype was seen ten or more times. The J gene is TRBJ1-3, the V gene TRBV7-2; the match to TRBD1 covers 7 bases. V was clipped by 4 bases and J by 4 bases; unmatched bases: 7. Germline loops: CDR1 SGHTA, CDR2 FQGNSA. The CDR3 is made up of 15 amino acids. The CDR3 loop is CASSSKRTGGNTIYF. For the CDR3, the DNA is TGTGCCAGCAGCTCCAAGCGGACAGGAGGAAACACCATATATTTT.

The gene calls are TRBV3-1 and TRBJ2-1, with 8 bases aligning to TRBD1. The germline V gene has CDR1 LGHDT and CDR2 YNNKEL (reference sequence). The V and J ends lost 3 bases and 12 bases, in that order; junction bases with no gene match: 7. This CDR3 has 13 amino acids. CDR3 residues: CASSQNRGNPQFF. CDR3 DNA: TGTGCCAGCAGCCAGAACAGGGGGAATCCGCAGTTCTTC.

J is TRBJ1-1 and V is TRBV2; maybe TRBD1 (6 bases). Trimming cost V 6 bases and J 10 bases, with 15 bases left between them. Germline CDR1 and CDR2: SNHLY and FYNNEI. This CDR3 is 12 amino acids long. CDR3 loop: CASSPYRDPAFF. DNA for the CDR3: TGTGCCAGCAGCCCCTACAGGGATCCAGCTTTCTTT.

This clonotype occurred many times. CDR3 nucleotides: TGCGCCAGCAGCCTTACGGGACGGTCGAACACTGAAGCTTTCTTT. Amino acid sequence: CASSLTGRSNTEAFF. The chain joins TRBV4-3 to TRBJ1-1, with TRBD1 as a possible D gene (5 bases). Trimming took off 4 bases at V and 1 base at J, with 13 bases between the two ends. This CDR3 has 15 amino acids. Germline values: CDR1 LGHNA, CDR2 YSLEER.

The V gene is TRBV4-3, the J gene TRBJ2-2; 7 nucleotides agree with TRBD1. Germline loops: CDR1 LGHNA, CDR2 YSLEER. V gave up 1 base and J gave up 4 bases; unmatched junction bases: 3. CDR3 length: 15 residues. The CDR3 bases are TGCGCCAGCAGCCAAGGGACAGGTCCCACCGGGGAGCTGTTTTTT. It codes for CASSQGTGPTGELFF.

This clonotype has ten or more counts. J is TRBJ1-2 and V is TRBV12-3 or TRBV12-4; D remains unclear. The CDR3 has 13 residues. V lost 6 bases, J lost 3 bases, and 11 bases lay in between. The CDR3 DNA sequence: TGTGCCAGCAGCCCCCCCCGGGACTATGGCTACACCTTC. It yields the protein CASSPPRDYGYTF.

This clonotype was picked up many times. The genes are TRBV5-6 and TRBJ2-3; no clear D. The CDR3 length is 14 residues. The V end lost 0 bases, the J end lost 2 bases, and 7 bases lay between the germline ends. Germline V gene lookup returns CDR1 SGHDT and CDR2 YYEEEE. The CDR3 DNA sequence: TGTGCCAGCAGCTTGGGCCCGTACACAGATACGCAGTATTTT. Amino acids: CASSLGPYTDTQYF.

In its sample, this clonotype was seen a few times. Here the CDR3 DNA reads TGTGCCAGCAGCTTGAGGCTAGCGAGTAAAAAGTTCTTC. As protein: CASSLRLASKKFF. The rearrangement uses TRBV5-4 and TRBJ2-1; D might be TRBD2 (6 bases). The germline CDR1 and CDR2 sequences are SGHNT and YYREEE (reference sequence). CDR3 length: 13 amino acids. Trimming took 1 base from V and 14 from J, leaving 16 bases between them.

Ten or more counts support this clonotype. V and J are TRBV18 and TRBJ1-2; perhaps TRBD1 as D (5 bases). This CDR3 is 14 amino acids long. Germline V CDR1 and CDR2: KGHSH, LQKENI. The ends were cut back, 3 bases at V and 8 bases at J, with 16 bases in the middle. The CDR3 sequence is CASSPNGGAGGYTF. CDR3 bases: TGTGCCAGCTCACCCAACGGTGGGGCTGGCGGCTACACCTTC.

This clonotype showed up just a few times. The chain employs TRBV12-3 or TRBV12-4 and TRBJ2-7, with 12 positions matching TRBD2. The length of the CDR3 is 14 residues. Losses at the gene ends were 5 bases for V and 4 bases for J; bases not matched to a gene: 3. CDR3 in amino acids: CASSPTSGRYEQYF. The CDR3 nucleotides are TGTGCCAGCAGTCCTACTAGCGGGAGGTACGAGCAGTACTTC.

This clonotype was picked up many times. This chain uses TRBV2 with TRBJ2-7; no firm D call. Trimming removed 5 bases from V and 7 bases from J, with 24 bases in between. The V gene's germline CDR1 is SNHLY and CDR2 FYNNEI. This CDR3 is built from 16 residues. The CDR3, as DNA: TGTGCCAGCAGTAGATCCCGCCAGGCCGGGTGGTTGGAGCAGTACTTC. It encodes CASSRSRQAGWLEQYF.

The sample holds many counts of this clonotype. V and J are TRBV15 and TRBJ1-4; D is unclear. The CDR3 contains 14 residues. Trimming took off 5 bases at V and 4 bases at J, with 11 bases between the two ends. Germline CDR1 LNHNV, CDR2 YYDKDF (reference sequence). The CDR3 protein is CATSLLTLNEKLFF. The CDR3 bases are TGTGCCACCAGCCTCCTAACACTTAATGAAAAACTGTTTTTT.

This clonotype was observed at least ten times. The CDR3: CASSLGDQTGETQYF. As DNA, the CDR3 is TGTGCCAGCAGCTTAGGTGACCAAACCGGAGAGACCCAGTACTTC. The chain has TRBV7-9 and TRBJ2-5; D is unresolved. CDR1 is SEHNR and CDR2 is FQNEAQ in the germline V gene (reference sequence). This CDR3 contains 15 residues. Trimming left V 1 base short and J 4 bases short, with 13 bases between.

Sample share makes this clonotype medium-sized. The CDR3 DNA is TGTGCCAGCAGCTTAACCAGCGGGGGGATAAATGAGCAGTTCTTC. Its translation: CASSLTSGGINEQFF. The chain combines TRBV7-3 with TRBJ2-1; 9 bases align to TRBD2. The V segment lost 0 bases and the J segment 7 bases; nucleotides outside the gene matches: 4. Germline CDR1 and CDR2: SGHTA and FQGTGA. This CDR3 has 15 amino acids.

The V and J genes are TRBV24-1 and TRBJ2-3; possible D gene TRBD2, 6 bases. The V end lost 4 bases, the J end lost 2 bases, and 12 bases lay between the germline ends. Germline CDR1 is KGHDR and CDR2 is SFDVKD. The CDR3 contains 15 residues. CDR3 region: CATSDPRDFTDTQYF. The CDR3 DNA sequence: TGTGCCACCAGTGACCCCCGGGACTTCACAGATACGCAGTATTTT.

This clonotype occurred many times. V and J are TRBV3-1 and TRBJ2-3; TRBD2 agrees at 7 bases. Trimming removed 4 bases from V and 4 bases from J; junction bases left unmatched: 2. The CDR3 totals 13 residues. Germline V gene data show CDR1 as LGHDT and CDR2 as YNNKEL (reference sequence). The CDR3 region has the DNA TGTGCCAGCAGCCGAAGCGGGGCAGATACGCAGTATTTT. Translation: CASSRSGADTQYF.

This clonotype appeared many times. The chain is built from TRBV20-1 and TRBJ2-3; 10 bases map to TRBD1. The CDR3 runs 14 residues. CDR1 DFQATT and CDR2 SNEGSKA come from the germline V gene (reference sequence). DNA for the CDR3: TGCACCTGGGACAGGGGCCTCGACACAGATACGCAGTATTTT. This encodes CTWDRGLDTDTQYF.

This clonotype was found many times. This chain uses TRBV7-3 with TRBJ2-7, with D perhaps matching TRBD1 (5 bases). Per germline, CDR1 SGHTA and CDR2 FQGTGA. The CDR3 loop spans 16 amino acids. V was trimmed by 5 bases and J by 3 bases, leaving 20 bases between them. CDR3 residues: CASSLLRQSRRYEQYV. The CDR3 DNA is TGTGCCAGCAGCCTACTACGACAGAGTAGGCGCTACGAGCAGTACGTC.

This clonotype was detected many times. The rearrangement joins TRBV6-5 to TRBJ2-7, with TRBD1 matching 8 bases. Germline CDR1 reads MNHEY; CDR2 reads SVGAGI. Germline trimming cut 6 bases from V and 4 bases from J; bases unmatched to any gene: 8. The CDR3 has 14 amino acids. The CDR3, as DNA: TGTGCCAGCAGCCCAGGACAGGGAAGATACGAGCAGTACTTC. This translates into CASSPGQGRYEQYF.

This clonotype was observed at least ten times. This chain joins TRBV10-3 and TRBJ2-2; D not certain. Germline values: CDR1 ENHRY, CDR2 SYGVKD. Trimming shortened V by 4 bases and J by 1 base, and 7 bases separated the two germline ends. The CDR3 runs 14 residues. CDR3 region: CAISGLGNTGELFF. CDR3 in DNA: TGTGCCATCAGTGGCTTGGGGAACACCGGGGAGCTGTTTTTT.

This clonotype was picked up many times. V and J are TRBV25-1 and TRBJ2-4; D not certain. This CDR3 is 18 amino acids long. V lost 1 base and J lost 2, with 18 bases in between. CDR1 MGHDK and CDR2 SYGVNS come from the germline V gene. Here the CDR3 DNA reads TGTGCCAGCAGTGAATCCCCGGTCGGGTACGCTACCAAAAACATTCAGTACTTC. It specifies CASSESPVGYATKNIQYF.

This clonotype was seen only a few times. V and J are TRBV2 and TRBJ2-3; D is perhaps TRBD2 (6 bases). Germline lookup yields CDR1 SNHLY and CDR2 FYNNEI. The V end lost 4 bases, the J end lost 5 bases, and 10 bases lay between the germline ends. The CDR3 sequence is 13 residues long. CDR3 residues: CASSASVLDTQYF. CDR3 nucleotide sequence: TGTGCCAGCAGTGCTAGCGTGTTAGATACGCAGTATTTT.

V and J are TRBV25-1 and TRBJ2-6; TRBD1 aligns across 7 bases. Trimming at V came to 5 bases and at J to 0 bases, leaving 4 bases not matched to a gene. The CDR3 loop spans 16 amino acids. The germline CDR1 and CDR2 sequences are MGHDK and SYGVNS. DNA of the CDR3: TGTGCCAGCAGTAGACAGGGTACCTCTGGGGCCAACGTCCTGACTTTC. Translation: CASSRQGTSGANVLTF.

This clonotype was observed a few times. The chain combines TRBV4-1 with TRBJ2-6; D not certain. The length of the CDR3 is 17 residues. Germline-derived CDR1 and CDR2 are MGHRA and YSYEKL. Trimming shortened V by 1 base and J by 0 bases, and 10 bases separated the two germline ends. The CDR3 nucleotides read TGCGCCAGCAGCCAAGTGGTGGCGAGCTCTGGGGCCAACGTCCTGACTTTC. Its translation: CASSQVVASSGANVLTF.

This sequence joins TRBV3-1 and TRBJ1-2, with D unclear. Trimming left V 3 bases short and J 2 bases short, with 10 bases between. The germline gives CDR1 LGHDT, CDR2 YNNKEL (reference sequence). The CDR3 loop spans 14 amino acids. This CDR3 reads CASSQRESNYGYTF. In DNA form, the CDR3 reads TGTGCCAGCAGCCAGAGGGAGTCAAACTATGGCTACACCTTC.

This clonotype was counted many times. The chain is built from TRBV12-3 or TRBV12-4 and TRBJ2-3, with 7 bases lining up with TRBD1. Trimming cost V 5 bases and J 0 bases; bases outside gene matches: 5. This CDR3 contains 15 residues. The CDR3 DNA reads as TGTGCCAGCAGTCCGGACAGGACAAGCACAGATACGCAGTATTTT. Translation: CASSPDRTSTDTQYF.